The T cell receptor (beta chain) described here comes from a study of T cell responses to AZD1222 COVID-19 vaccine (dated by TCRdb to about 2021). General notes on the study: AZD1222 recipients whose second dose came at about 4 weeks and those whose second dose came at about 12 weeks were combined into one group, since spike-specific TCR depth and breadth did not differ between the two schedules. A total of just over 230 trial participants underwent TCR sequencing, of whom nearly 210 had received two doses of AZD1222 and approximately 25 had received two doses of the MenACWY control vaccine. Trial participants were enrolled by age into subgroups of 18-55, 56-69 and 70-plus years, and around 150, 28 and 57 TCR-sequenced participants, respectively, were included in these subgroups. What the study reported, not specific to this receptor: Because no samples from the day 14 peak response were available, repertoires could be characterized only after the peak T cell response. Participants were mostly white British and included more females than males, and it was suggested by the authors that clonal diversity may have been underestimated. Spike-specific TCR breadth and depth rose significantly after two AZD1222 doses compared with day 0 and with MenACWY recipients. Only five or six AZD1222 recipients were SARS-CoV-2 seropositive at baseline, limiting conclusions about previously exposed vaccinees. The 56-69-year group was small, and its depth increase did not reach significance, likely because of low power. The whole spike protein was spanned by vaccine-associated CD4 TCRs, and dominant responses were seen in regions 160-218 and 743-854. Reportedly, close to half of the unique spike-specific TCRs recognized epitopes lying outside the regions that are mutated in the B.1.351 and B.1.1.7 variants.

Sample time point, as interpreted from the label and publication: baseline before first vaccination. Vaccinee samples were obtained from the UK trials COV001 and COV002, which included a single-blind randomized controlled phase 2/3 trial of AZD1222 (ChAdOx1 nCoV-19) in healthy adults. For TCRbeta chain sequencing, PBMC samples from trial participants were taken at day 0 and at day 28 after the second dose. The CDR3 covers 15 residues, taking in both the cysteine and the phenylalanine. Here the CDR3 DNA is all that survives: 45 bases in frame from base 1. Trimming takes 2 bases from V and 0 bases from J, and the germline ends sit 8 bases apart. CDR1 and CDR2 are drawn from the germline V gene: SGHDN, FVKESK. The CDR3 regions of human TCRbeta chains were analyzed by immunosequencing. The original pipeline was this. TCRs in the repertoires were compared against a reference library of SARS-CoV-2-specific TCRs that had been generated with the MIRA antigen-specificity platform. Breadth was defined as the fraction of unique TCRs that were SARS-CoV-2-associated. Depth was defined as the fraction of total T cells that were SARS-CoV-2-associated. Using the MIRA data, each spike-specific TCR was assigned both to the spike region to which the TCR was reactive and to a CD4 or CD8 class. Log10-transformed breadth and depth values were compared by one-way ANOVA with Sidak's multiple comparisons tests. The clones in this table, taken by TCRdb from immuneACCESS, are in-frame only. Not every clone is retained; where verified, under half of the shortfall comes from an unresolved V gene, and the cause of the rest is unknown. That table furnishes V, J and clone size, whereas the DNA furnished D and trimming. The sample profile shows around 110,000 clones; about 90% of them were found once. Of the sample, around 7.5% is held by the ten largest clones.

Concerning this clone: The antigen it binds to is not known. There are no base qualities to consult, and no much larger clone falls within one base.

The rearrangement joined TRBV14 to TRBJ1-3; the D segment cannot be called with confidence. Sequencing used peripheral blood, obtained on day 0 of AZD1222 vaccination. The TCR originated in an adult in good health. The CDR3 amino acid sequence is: CASSQHKFSGNTIYF. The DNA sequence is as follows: TGTGCCAGCAGCCAACACAAGTTCTCTGGAAACACCATATATTTT.